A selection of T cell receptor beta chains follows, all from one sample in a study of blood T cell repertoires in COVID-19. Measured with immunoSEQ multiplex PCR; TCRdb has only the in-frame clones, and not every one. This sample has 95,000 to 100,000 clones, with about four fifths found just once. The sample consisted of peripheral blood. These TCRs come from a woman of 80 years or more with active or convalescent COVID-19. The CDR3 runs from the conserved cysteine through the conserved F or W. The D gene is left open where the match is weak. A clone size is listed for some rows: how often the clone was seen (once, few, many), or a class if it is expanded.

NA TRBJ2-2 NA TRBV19 TGTGCCAGTAGTATAGGACCAGGGGCCAACACCGGGGAGCTGTTTTTT CASSIGPGANTGELFF
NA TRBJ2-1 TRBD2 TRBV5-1 TGTGCCAGCAGCTTAACAGCGGGGGCCTACAATGAGCAGTTCTTC CASSLTAGAYNEQFF
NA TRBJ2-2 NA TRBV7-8 TGTGCCAGCAGCTTAGTCCCTAGCTCGACCGGGGAGCTGTTTTTT CASSLVPSSTGELFF
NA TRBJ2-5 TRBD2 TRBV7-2 TGTGCCAGCGCGGCGGGAGGGTCGCAAGAGACCCAGTACTTC CASAAGGSQETQYF
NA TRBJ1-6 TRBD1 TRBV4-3 TGCGCCAGCAGGTGCTTCCGGGACAGCGTCTTCTTT CASRCFRDSVFF
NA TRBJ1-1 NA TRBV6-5 TGTGCCAGCAGTAGTCGGGGTGGTGGGCGTTTTGAAGCTTTCTTT CASSSRGGGRFEAFF
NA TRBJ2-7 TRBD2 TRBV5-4 TGTGCCAGCAGCTTGTCCCTAGCGGAAGAGCAGTACTTC CASSLSLAEEQYF
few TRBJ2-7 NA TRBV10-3 TGTGCCATCACAGCAGGGCCCTTGGTTTCCTACGAGCAGTACTTC CAITAGPLVSYEQYF
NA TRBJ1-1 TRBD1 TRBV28 TGTGCCAGCAGACCCCAAGGGCAGGGGGCTTACACTGAAGCTTTCTTT CASRPQGQGAYTEAFF
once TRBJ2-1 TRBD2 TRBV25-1 TGTGCCAGCAGTGAATCGGGGGGAAGCTCTGAGCAGTTCTTC CASSESGGSSEQFF
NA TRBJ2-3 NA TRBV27 TGTGCCAGCAGCCCCGGGGTAGGCGAAAGTCTCACAGATACGCAGTATTTT CASSPGVGESLTDTQYF
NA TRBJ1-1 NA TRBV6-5 TGTGCCAGCAGCCCCACCCCGAGGAACACTGAAGCTTTCTTT CASSPTPRNTEAFF
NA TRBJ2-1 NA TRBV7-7 TGTGCTAGCAGCGAGGGGACTTCACTCTACAATGAGCAGTTCTTC CASSEGTSLYNEQFF
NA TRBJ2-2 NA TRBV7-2 TGTGCCAGCAGCTCCCTCCCTGGGGGGACCGGGGAGCTGTTTTTT CASSSLPGGTGELFF
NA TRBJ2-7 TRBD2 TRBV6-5 TGTGCCAGCAGTTACCGACTAGCGGGCCGCTCCTACGAGCAGTACTTC CASSYRLAGRSYEQYF
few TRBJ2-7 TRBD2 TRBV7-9 TGTGCCAGCAGCCCCCCGGGCGGGAGGGTTACTTTACGTGAGCAGTACTTC CASSPPGGRVTLREQYF
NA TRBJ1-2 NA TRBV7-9 TGTGCCAGCAGCTTAGATCCCCTCGGCTACACCTTC CASSLDPLGYTF
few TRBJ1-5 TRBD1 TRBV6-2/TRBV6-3 TGTGCCAGCAGCCCTCATACAGGGGGTAATCAGCCCCAGCATTTT CASSPHTGGNQPQHF
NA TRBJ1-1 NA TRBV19 TGTGCCAGTAGTACCGACAGTAGTAACACTGAAGCTTTCTTT CASSTDSSNTEAFF